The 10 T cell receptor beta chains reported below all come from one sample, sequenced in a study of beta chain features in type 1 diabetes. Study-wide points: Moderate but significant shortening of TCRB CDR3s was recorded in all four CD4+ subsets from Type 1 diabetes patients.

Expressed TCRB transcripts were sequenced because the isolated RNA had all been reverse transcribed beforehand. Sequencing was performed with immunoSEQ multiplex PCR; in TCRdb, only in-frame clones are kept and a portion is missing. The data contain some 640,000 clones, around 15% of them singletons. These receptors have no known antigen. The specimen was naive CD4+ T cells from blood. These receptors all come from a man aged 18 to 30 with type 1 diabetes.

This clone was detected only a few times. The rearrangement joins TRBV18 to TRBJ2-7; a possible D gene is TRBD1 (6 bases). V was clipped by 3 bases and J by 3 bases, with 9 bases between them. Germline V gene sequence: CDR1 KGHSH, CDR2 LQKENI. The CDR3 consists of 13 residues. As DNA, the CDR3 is TGTGCCAGCTCACCCCGGACAGACTACGAGCAGTACTTC. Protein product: CASSPRTDYEQYF.

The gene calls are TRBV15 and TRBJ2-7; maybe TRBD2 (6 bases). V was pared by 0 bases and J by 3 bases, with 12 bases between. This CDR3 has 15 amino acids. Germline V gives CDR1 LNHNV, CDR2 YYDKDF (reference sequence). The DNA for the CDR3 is TGTGCCACCAGCAGAGATCCCGGGGGTGTCTACGAGCAGTACTTC. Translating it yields CATSRDPGGVYEQYF.

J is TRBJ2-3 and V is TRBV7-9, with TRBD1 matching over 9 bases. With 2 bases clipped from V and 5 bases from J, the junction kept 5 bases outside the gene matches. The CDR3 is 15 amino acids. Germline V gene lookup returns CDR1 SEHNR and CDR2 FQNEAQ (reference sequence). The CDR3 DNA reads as TGTGCCAGCAGCTTACCCCACAGGGGGCAAGATACGCAGTATTTT. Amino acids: CASSLPHRGQDTQYF.

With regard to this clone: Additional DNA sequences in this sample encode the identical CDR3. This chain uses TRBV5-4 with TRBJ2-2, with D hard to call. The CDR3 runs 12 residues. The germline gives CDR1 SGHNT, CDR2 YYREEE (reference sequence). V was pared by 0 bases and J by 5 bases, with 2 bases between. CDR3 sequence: CASSLATGELFF. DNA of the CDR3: TGTGCCAGCAGCTTGGCTACCGGGGAGCTGTTTTTT.

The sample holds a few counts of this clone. In DNA form, the CDR3 reads TGTGCCAGCAGCTCCGGGGGACGGACACGACACAAGGTTACGCAGTATTTT. Protein: CASSSGGRTRHKVTQYF. V and J are TRBV5-6 and TRBJ2-3; weak D call: TRBD2 (6 bases). CDR3 size: 17 residues. Between the trimmed V and J ends, which lost 3 bases and 8 bases, there was a span of 25 bases. CDR1 and CDR2 (germline): SGHDT, YYEEEE.

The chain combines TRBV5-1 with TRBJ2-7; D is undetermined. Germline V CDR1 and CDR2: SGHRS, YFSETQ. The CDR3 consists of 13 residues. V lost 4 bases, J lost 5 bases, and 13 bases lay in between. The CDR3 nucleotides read TGCGCCAGCAGCCAGGTCGGTAGCAACGAGCAGTACTTC. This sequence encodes CASSQVGSNEQYF.

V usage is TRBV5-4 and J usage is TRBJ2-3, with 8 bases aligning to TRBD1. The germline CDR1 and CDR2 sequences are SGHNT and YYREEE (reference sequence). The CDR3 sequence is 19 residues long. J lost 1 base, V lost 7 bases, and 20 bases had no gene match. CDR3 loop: CASSGPRQGASQGTDTQYF. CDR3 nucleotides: TGTGCCAGCTCCGGCCCCCGCCAGGGGGCCTCGCAAGGCACAGATACGCAGTATTTT.

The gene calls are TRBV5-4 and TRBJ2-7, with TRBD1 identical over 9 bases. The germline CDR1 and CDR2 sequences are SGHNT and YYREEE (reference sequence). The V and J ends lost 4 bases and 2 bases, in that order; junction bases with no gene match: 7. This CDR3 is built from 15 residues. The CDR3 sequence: CASSTRDRDPYEQYF. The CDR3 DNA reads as TGTGCCAGCAGCACACGGGACAGGGACCCCTACGAGCAGTACTTC.

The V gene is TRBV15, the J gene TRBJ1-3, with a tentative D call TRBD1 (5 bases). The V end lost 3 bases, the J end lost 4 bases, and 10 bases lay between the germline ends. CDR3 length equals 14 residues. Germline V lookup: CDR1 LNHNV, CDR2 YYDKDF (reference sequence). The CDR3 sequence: CATSSDSVGNTIYF. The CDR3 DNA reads TGTGCCACCAGCAGTGACAGTGTAGGAAACACCATATATTTT.

The DNA for the CDR3 is TGTGCCAGCAGCCTAGGACTAGCGGGCCTCAGGACAGATACGCAGTATTTT. It yields the protein CASSLGLAGLRTDTQYF. The rearrangement uses TRBV7-2 and TRBJ2-3; 11 bases line up with TRBD2. The CDR3 runs 17 residues. CDR1 is SGHTA and CDR2 is FQGNSA in the germline V gene. V shed 5 bases and J 3 bases; nucleotides not matched to a gene: 10.